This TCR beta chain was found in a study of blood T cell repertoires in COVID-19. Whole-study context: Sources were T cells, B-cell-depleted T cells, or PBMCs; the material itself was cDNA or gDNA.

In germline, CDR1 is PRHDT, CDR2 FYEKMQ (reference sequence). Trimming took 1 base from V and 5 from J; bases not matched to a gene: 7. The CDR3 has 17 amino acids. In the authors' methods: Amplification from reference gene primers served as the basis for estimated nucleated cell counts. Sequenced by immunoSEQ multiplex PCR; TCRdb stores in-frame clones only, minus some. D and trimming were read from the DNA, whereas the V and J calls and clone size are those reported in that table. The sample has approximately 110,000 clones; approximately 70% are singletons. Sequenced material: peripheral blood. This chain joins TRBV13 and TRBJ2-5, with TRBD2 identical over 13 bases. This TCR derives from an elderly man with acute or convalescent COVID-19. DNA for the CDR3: TGTGCCAGCAGCTTAGCCCCCGGGACTAGCGGGAAGGAGACCCAGTACTTC. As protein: CASSLAPGTSGKETQYF.